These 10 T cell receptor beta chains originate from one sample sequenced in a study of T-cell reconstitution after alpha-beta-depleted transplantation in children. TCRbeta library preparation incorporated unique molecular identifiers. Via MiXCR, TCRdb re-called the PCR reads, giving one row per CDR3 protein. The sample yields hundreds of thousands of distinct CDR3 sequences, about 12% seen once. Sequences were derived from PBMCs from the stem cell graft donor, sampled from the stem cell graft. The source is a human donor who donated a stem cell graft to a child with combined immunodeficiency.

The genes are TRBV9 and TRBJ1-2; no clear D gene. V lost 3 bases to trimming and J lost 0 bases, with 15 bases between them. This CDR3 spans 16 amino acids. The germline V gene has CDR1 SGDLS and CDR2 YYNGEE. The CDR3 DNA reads TGTGCCAGCAGCGGATCGCGTACGAACCCTAACTATGGCTACACCTTC. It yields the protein CASSGSRTNPNYGYTF. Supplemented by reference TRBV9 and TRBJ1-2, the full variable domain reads DSGVTQTPKHLITATGQRVTLRCSPRSGDLSVYWYQQSLDQGLQFLIQYYNGEERAKGNILERFSAQQFPDLHSELNLSSLELGDSALYFCASSGSRTNPNYGYTFGSGTRLTVV.

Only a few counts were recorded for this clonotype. The CDR3 DNA follows: TGTGCCATCAGTGAGTTGAGCGGAGCCTCCTACGAGCAGTACTTC. This codes for CAISELSGASYEQYF. The gene calls are TRBV10-3 and TRBJ2-7; D is perhaps TRBD2 (5 bases). The germline gives CDR1 ENHRY, CDR2 SYGVKD. The length of the CDR3 is 15 residues. V lost 1 base to trimming and J lost 0 bases, with 10 bases between them.

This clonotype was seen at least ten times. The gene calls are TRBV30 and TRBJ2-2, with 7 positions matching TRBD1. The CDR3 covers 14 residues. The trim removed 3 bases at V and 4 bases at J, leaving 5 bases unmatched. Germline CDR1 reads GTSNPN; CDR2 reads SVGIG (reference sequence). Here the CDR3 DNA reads TGTGCCTGGAGCCGCGGACAGGTCACCGGGGAGCTGTTTTTT. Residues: CAWSRGQVTGELFF.

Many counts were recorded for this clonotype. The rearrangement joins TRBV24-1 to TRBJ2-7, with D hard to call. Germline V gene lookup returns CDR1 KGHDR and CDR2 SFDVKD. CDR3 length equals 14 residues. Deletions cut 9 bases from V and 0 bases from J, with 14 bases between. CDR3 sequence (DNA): TGTGCCACCGAATCGCGGTTCGTCTCCTACGAGCAGTACTTC. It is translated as CATESRFVSYEQYF.

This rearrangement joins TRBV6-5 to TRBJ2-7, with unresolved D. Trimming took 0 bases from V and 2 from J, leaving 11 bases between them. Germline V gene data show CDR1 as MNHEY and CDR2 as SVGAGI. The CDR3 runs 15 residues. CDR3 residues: CASSYSPQNPYEQYF. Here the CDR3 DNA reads TGTGCCAGCAGTTACTCGCCACAGAACCCCTACGAGCAGTACTTC.

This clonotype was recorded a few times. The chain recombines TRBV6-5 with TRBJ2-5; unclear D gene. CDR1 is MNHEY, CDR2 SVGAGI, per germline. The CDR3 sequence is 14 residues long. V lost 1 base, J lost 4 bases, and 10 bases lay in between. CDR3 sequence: CASSYLARRETQYF. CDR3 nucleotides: TGTGCCAGCAGTTACTTGGCACGCCGAGAGACCCAGTACTTC.

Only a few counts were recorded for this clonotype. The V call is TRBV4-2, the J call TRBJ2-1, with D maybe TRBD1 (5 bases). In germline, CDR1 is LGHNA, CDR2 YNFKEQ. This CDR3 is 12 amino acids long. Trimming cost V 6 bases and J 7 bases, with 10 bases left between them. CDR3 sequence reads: CASRYYRNEQFF. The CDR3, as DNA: TGTGCCAGCAGATATTACAGGAATGAGCAGTTCTTC.

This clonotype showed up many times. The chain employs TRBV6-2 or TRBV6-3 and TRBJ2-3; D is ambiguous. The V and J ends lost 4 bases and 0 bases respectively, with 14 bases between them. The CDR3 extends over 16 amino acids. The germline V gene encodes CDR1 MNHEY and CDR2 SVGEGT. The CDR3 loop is CASSSLARSSTDTQYF. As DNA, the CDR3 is TGTGCCAGCAGTTCCTTAGCCCGCAGTAGCACAGATACGCAGTATTTT.

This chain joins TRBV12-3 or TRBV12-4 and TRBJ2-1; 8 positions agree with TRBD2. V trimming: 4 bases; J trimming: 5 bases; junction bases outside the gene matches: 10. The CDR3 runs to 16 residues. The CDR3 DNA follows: TGTGCCAGCAGTTCTGTTTTCGGGGGGGCAAACAATGAGCAGTTCTTC. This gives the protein CASSSVFGGANNEQFF.

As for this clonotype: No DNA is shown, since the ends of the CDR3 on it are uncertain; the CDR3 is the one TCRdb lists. CDR3 region: CASSSTDTQYFGPGTRLTGRAYHF. The chain joins TRBV18 to TRBJ2-3; the table's D call TRBD1 went unverified against the DNA. The germline gives CDR1 KGHSH, CDR2 LQKENI. The CDR3 is made up of 24 amino acids, end residues included.